The 9 T cell receptor beta chains below come from one sample, sequenced in a study of blood T cell repertoires in COVID-19. The assay was immunoSEQ multiplex PCR, and TCRdb's table has in-frame clones only and misses some. The sample gives about 200,000 clones, roughly 80% of which show up once; about 10% is in the top ten. The sequencing sample was made of peripheral blood. The receptor set was obtained from a woman aged 80 or over with acute or convalescent COVID-19.

The chain recombines TRBV24-1 with TRBJ1-2; 10 positions agree with TRBD1. The CDR3 runs 18 residues. Trimming took 4 bases from V and 0 from J; bases not matched to a gene: 10. The germline V gene encodes CDR1 KGHDR and CDR2 SFDVKD. The CDR3 sequence: CATSDHPGTGDPNYGYTF. The CDR3 coding sequence is TGTGCCACCAGTGACCACCCCGGGACAGGGGACCCTAACTATGGCTACACCTTC.

The chain is built from TRBV2 and TRBJ2-7; the D is unclear. This CDR3 is 13 amino acids long. In germline, CDR1 is SNHLY, CDR2 FYNNEI. Trimming cost V 3 bases and J 3 bases, with 9 bases left between them. The CDR3: CASSDVLGYEQYF. The CDR3 region has the DNA TGTGCCAGCAGTGATGTACTTGGCTACGAGCAGTACTTC. Variable domain in full (rest from reference TRBV2 and TRBJ2-7): EPEVTQTPSHQVTQMGQEVILRCVPISNHLYFYWYRQILGQKVEFLVSFYNNEISEKSEIFDDQFSVERPDGSNFTLKIRSTKLEDSAMYFCASSDVLGYEQYFGPGTRLTVT.

The chain couples TRBV11-3 to TRBJ2-1, with a weak D call TRBD2 (6 bases). This CDR3 spans 16 amino acids. V gave up 5 bases and J gave up 0 bases, with 14 bases separating them. Germline V lookup: CDR1 SGHNT, CDR2 YENEEA. CDR3 protein: CASSLGGSVSYNEQFF. CDR3 coding DNA: TGTGCCAGCAGCCTTGGAGGGAGTGTCTCCTACAATGAGCAGTTCTTC.

The chain is built from TRBV19 and TRBJ2-5; TRBD2 is a possible D gene (5 bases). The V end was cut by 4 bases, the J end by 2 bases, with 8 bases between. This CDR3 region has 13 residues. Per germline, CDR1 LNHDA and CDR2 SQIVND (reference sequence). CDR3 bases: TGTGCCAGTAGTAGGACTTTACAAGAGACCCAGTACTTC. This codes for CASSRTLQETQYF.

The J gene is TRBJ2-1, the V gene TRBV30; D remains unclear. The CDR3 consists of 13 residues. Deletions cut 1 base from V and 9 bases from J, with 13 bases between. Germline lookup yields CDR1 GTSNPN and CDR2 SVGIG (reference sequence). Here the CDR3 reads CAWSEALGTEQFF. CDR3 bases: TGTGCCTGGAGTGAAGCCCTAGGCACTGAGCAGTTCTTC.

CDR3 coding DNA: TGTGCCAGCAGCTTGTGGGGCGAGGCTGGAAACACCATATATTTT. Its protein product is CASSLWGEAGNTIYF. The chain combines TRBV7-2 with TRBJ1-3, with D possibly matching TRBD1 (5 bases). The germline V gene has CDR1 SGHTA and CDR2 FQGNSA. The CDR3 loop spans 15 amino acids. With 3 bases removed from V and 2 bases from J, the gap between germline ends came to 11 bases.

The sample holds one count of this clone. The chain employs TRBV6-5 and TRBJ2-1; 9 bases agree with TRBD2. The V segment lost 7 bases and the J segment 7 bases; nucleotides outside the gene matches: 8. CDR1 and CDR2 from the germline V gene are MNHEY and SVGAGI. The CDR3 runs 14 residues. The DNA of the CDR3 is TGTGCCAGCACCCAGCGGGAGGTGGAGAATGAGCAGTTCTTC. Protein product: CASTQREVENEQFF.

The chain has TRBV6-2 or TRBV6-3 and TRBJ1-3; D is uncertain. From germline, CDR1 is MNHEY and CDR2 SVGEGT. CDR3 size: 15 residues. Trimming stripped 0 bases from V and 4 bases from J, with 10 bases between. The CDR3 coding sequence is TGTGCCAGCAGTTACTCCTCGGGTCTCGGAAACACCATATATTTT. Translation: CASSYSSGLGNTIYF.

The chain links TRBV6-2 or TRBV6-3 to TRBJ2-7; perhaps TRBD2 as D (5 bases). The CDR3 covers 12 residues. V lost 5 bases and J lost 3, with 8 bases in between. Germline lookup yields CDR1 MNHEY and CDR2 SVGEGT. For the CDR3, the DNA is TGTGCCAGCAGTGCGGGTTTCTACGAGCAGTACTTC. It is translated as CASSAGFYEQYF.